These 12 T cell receptor beta chains came from one sample sequenced in a study of spatial heterogeneity in lung cancer. TCRdb reprocessed the 5' RACE reads with MiXCR, giving one entry per CDR3 protein. Of nearly 4,500 distinct CDR3 sequences in the sample, 34% were seen once. Time point described: sample taken at primary tumor resection. In each case, whole RNA from tumor, nontumor lung or frozen PBMC was sequenced unsorted. Material: PBMCs, obtained at surgery. Every receptor here comes from a male donor with early-stage non-small cell lung cancer.

This clonotype has only a few counts. This beta chain lies outside the target of a library built for alpha chains; its clone size means little. V is TRBV9 and J is TRBJ2-3; 8 bases match TRBD2. This CDR3 comprises 16 residues. Unmatched junction bases numbered 9, after V lost 0 bases and J lost 6 bases. The germline V gene has CDR1 SGDLS and CDR2 YYNGEE. In DNA form, the CDR3 reads TGTGCCAGCAGCGTAGTCGGGACTAGATGGTCGGATACGCAGTATTTT. Its translation is CASSVVGTRWSDTQYF.

Details on this clonotype: This beta chain is a stray sequence in a library constructed for alpha chains; its clone size is not meaningful. V and J are TRBV27 and TRBJ2-7, with D possibly TRBD2 on 6 matching bases. Germline V gives CDR1 MNHEY, CDR2 SMNVEV (reference sequence). The V gene lost 5 bases and the J gene lost 6 bases, with 23 bases spanning the gap. The CDR3 contains 16 residues. The CDR3 loop is CASSAARGARRGEQYF. CDR3 bases: TGTGCCAGCAGTGCCGCACGGGGCGCACGGAGGGGCGAGCAGTACTTC.

Concerning this clonotype itself: With the library built for alpha chains, this beta chain is off target and its frequency is not meaningful. This chain uses TRBV6-1 with TRBJ2-1, with 7 bases lining up with TRBD2. CDR3 length equals 15 residues. Germline trimming cut 4 bases from V and 2 bases from J; bases unmatched to any gene: 5. In germline, CDR1 is MNHNS, CDR2 SASEGT. The CDR3 bases are TGTGCCAGCAGTGTAACTAGCGACCCCTACAATGAGCAGTTCTTC. Residues: CASSVTSDPYNEQFF.

About this clonotype itself: Because this beta chain is a stray read in a library intended to capture alpha chains, its abundance should not be given much weight. The CDR3, as DNA: TGTGCCAGCAGCGAGGACAGGGGACGAGAGACCCAGTACTTC. Its translation is CASSEDRGRETQYF. The chain joins TRBV9 to TRBJ2-5; TRBD1 agrees at 9 bases. From germline, CDR1 is SGDLS and CDR2 YYNGEE. This CDR3 is 14 amino acids long. V dropped 3 bases and J dropped 4; count of bases not matched to a gene: 4.

In regard to this clonotype: This beta chain turned up in a library designed for alpha chains; as an off-target read, its abundance says little. V gene TRBV27 combines with J gene TRBJ2-3; 13 positions agree with TRBD2. This CDR3 has 17 amino acids. Germline CDR1 reads MNHEY; CDR2 reads SMNVEV (reference sequence). J gave up 1 base and V 3 bases, and 4 bases lay outside the gene matches. The CDR3 DNA sequence: TGTGCCAGCAGTTTTTGGGGGACTAGCGGGGGCACAGATACGCAGTATTTT. It specifies CASSFWGTSGGTDTQYF.

This clonotype is medium-sized within its sample. This beta chain is a stray read from a library made for alpha chains; its abundance is not meaningful. The chain employs TRBV7-9 and TRBJ2-1; perhaps TRBD2 as D (7 bases). Looked up from germline, CDR1 is SEHNR and CDR2 is FQNEAQ (reference sequence). Trimming cost V 2 bases and J 7 bases, with 18 bases left between them. There are 16 residues in the CDR3. CDR3: CASSLRGEGTSNEQFF. CDR3 coding DNA: TGTGCCAGCAGCTTAAGAGGGGAGGGGACATCGAATGAGCAGTTCTTC.

About this clonotype: This beta chain lies outside the target of a library built for alpha chains; its clone size means little. This chain joins TRBV20-1 and TRBJ2-7; no clear D gene. This CDR3 contains 16 residues. Germline CDR1 and CDR2: DFQATT and SNEGSKA (reference sequence). The germline V and J ends were trimmed by 4 bases and 0 bases, with 19 bases remaining between them. CDR3 amino acids: CSATSNTALSSYEQYF. CDR3 bases: TGCAGTGCTACCTCCAACACAGCGCTAAGCTCCTACGAGCAGTACTTC.

Notes on this clonotype: In a library made to pick up alpha chains, this beta chain is a stray read with a size that means little. This sequence joins TRBV3-1 and TRBJ2-1; 7 bases match TRBD1. Germline V gene sequence: CDR1 LGHDT, CDR2 YNNKEL (reference sequence). This CDR3 has 13 residues. V shed 4 bases and J 8 bases; nucleotides not matched to a gene: 5. CDR3 nucleotide sequence: TGTGCCAGCAGCCGACAGGGAATTCATGAGCAGTTCTTC. Protein sequence: CASSRQGIHEQFF.

As concerns this clonotype: With the library built for alpha chains, this beta chain is off target and its frequency is not meaningful. This chain joins TRBV6-5 and TRBJ2-4; 8 bases are a match to TRBD1. J gave up 8 bases and V 6 bases, and 15 bases lay outside the gene matches. The germline V gene has CDR1 MNHEY and CDR2 SVGAGI. This CDR3 is built from 16 residues. The CDR3 DNA reads as TGTGCCAGCAGCCCAGGACAGGGATTTTCTGGAGACATTCAGTACTTC. Residues: CASSPGQGFSGDIQYF.

On this clonotype: This beta chain appears as a stray read in a library generated for alpha chains; its size is not informative. The chain combines TRBV5-4 with TRBJ2-7, with 11 bases that match TRBD1. The CDR3 has 15 residues. V gave up 3 bases and J gave up 3 bases; unmatched junction bases: 5. Germline CDR1 is SGHNT and CDR2 is YYREEE (reference sequence). In DNA, the CDR3 is TGTGCCAGCAGCTACCCGGGACAGGGGGTCTACGAGCAGTACTTC. It translates to CASSYPGQGVYEQYF.

A word on this clonotype: Within a library made for alpha chains, this beta chain is off target, and its count is uninformative. The V call is TRBV11-2, the J call TRBJ2-1, with TRBD2 as a possible D gene (6 bases). Trimming took off 8 bases at V and 9 bases at J, with 14 bases between the two ends. This CDR3 has 12 residues. Looked up from germline, CDR1 is SGHAT and CDR2 is FQNNGV. As DNA, the CDR3 is TGTGCCAGCCGCCAGCGGGCCTTTGAGCAGTTCTTC. It encodes CASRQRAFEQFF.

A note on this clonotype: Found in a library prepared for alpha chains, this beta chain is an off-target read, and its abundance has little meaning. The chain has TRBV7-9 and TRBJ2-1; 7 nucleotides align to TRBD2. This CDR3 is 14 amino acids long. V trimming: 7 bases; J trimming: 6 bases; junction bases outside the gene matches: 9. The germline CDR1 and CDR2 sequences are SEHNR and FQNEAQ (reference sequence). The CDR3 region has the DNA TGTGCCAGCATCACGGGAGGACCATCCAATGAGCAGTTCTTC. It specifies CASITGGPSNEQFF.